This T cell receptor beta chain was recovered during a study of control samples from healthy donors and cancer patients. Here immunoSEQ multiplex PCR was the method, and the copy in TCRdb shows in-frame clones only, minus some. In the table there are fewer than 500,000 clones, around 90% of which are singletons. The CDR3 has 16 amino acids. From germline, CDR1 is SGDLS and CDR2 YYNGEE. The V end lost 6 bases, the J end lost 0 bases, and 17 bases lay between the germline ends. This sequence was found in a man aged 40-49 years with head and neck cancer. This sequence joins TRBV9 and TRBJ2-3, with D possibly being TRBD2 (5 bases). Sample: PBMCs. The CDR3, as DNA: TGTGCCAGCACCACCACTGGGCGAGGGAGCACAGATACGCAGTATTTT. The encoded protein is CASTTTGRGSTDTQYF.